The T cell receptor beta chain under discussion was sequenced for a study of a mutant IDH1 vaccine in newly diagnosed glioma. About the study: Patients were started on vaccination 4-6 weeks after radiotherapy alone, or with temozolomide cycles. Most patients had radiochemotherapy with temozolomide before enrollment; others had one alone.

The time point was: week 5, during vaccination. Each dose of the vaccine consisted of 300 ug of mutant IDH1 20-mer peptide, with topical imiquimod. Germline CDR1 reads MNHEY; CDR2 reads SVGAGI. Trimming took 0 bases from V and 5 from J; bases not matched to a gene: 6. The CDR3 loop spans 16 amino acids. The protocol was immunoSEQ multiplex PCR, while the TCRdb copy is restricted to in-frame clones and leaves out a portion. The repertoire has 75,000 to 80,000 clones, about 91% of them found once; the top ten carry about 0.6%. A word on this clone: Its antigen remains unidentified.

This specimen consisted of PBMCs, obtained from a glioma patient whose treatment included an IDH1 peptide vaccine. This chain joins TRBV6-5 and TRBJ2-2; 7 nucleotides agree with TRBD2. The sequence was collected from a woman aged 50 to 60 with glioma. The CDR3: CASSYSGGGATGELFF. For the CDR3, the DNA is TGTGCCAGCAGTTACTCGGGGGGGGGAGCTACCGGGGAGCTGTTTTTT.